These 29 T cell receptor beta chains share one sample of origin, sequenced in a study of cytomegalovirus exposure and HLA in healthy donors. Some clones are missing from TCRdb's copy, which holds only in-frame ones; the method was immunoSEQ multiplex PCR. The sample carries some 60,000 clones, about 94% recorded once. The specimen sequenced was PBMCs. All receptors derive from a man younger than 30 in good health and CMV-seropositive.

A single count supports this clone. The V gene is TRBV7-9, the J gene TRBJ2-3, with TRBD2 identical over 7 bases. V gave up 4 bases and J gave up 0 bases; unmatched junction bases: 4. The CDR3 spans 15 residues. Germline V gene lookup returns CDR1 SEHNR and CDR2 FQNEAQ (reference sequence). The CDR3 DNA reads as TGTGCCAGCAGCTCCAGCGGGGCTAGCACAGATACGCAGTATTTT. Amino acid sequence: CASSSSGASTDTQYF. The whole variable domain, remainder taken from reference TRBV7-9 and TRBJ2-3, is DTGVSQNPRHKITKRGQNVTFRCDPISEHNRLYWYRQTLGQGPEFLTYFQNEAQLEKSRLLSDRFSAERPKGSFSTLEIQRTEQGDSAMYLCASSSSGASTDTQYFGPGTRLTVL.

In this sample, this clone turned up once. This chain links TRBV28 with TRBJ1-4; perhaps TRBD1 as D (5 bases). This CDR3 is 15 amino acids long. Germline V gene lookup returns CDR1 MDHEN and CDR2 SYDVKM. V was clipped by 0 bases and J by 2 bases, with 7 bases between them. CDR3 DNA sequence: TGTGCCAGCAGTTTATGGGGGCTTACTAATGAAAAACTGTTTTTT. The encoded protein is CASSLWGLTNEKLFF.

CDR3 sequence: CAWSFGTAGNTIYF. CDR3 nucleotide sequence: TGTGCCTGGAGTTTCGGGACAGCTGGAAACACCATATATTTT. The rearrangement links TRBV30 to TRBJ1-3; 7 nucleotides align to TRBD1. There are 14 residues in the CDR3. Germline loops: CDR1 GTSNPN, CDR2 SVGIG (reference sequence). V was pared by 2 bases and J by 2 bases, with 3 bases of the junction left unmatched.

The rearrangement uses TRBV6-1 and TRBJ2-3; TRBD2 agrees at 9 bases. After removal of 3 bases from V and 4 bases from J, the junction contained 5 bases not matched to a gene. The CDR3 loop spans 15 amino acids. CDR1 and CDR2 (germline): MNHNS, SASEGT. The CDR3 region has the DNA TGTGCCAGCAGTGATTCTGCGGGGGGGCCAGATACGCAGTATTTT. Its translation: CASSDSAGGPDTQYF.

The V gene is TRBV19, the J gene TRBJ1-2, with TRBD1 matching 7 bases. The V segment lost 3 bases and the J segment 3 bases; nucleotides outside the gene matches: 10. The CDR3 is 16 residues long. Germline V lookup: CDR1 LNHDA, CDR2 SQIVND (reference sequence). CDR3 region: CASSITSGTEDYGYTF. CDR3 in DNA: TGTGCCAGTAGTATTACGTCCGGGACAGAGGACTATGGCTACACCTTC.

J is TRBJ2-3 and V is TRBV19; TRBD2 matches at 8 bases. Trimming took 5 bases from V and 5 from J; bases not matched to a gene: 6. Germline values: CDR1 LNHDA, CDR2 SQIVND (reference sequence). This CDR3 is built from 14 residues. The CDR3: CASSYRRGEDTQYF. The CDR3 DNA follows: TGTGCCAGTAGTTACCGGCGGGGGGAAGATACGCAGTATTTT.

The CDR3 nucleotides read TGTGCCAGCAGCCCCGGATTGCAGGTTCAAGAGACCCAGTACTTC. It yields the protein CASSPGLQVQETQYF. The V and J genes are TRBV11-3 and TRBJ2-5; no clear D gene. Germline CDR1 SGHNT, CDR2 YENEEA. This CDR3 region has 15 residues. V lost 5 bases and J 2 bases, leaving 15 bases between the germline ends.

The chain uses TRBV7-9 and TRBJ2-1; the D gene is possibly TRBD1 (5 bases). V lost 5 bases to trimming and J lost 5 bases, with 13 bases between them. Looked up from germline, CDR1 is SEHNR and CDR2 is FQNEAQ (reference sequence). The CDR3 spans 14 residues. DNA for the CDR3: TGTGCCAGCAGCCCCCAGGGTTCCGACAATGAGCAGTTCTTC. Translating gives CASSPQGSDNEQFF.

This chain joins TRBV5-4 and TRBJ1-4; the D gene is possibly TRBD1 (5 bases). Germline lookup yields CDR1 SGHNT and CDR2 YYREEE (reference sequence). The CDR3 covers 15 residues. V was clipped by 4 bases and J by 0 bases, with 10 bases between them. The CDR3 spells CASSRDSTTNEKLFF. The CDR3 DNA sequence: TGTGCCAGCAGCCGGGACTCAACAACTAATGAAAAACTGTTTTTT.

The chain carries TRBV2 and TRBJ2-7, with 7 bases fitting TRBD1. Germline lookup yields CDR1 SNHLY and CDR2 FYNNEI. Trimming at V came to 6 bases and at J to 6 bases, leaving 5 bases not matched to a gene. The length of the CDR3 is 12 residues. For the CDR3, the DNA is TGTGCCAGCAGCGATGACAGGGTCGAGCAGTACTTC. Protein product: CASSDDRVEQYF.

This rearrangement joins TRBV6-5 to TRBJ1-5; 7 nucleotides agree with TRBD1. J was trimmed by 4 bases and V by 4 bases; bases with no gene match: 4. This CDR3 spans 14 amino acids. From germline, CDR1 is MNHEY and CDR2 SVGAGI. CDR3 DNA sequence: TGTGCCAGCAGTTCGGAACAGGGGAATCAGCCCCAGCATTTT. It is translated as CASSSEQGNQPQHF.

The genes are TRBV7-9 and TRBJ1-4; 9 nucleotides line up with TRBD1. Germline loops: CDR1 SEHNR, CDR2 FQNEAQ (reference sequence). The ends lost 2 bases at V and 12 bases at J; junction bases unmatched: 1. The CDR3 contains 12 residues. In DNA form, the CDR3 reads TGTGCCAGCAGCTTACGGGACAGGGAACTGTTTTTT. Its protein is CASSLRDRELFF.

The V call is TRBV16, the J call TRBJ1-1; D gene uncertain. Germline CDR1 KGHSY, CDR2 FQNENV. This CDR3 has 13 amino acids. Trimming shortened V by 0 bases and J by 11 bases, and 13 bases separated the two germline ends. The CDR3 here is CASSQSMAQLAFF. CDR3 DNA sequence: TGTGCCAGCAGCCAATCGATGGCACAATTGGCTTTCTTT.

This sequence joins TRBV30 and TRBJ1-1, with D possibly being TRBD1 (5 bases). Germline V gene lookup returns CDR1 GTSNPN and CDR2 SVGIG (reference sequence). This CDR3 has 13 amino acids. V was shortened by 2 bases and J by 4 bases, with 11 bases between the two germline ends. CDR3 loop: CAWSTQEGTEAFF. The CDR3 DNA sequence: TGTGCCTGGAGTACACAGGAAGGCACTGAAGCTTTCTTT.

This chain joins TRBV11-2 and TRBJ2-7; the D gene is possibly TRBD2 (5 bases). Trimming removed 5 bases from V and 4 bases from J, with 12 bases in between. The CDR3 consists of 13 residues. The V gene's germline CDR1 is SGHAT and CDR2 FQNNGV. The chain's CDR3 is CASSAREPYEQYF. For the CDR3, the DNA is TGTGCCAGCAGCGCCCGGGAACCTTACGAGCAGTACTTC. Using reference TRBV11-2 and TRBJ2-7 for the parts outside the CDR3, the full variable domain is EAGVAQSPRYKIIEKRQSVAFWCNPISGHATLYWYQQILGQGPKLLIQFQNNGVVDDSQLPKDRFSAERLKGVDSTLKIQPAKLEDSAVYLCASSAREPYEQYFGPGTRLTVT.

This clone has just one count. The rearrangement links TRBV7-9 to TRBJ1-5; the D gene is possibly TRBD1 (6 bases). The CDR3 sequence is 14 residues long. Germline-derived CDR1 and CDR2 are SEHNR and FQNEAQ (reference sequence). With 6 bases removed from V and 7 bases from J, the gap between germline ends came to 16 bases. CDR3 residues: CASSKQGEGQPQHF. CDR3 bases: TGTGCCAGCAGTAAACAGGGTGAAGGACAGCCCCAGCATTTT. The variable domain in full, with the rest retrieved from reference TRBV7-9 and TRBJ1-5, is DTGVSQNPRHKITKRGQNVTFRCDPISEHNRLYWYRQTLGQGPEFLTYFQNEAQLEKSRLLSDRFSAERPKGSFSTLEIQRTEQGDSAMYLCASSKQGEGQPQHFGDGTRLSIL.

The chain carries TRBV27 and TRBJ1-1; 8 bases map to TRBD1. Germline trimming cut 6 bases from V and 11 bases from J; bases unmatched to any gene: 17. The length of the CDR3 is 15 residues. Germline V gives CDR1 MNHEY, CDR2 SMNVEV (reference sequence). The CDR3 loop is CASSTLPADRAVAFF. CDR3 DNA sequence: TGTGCCAGCAGCACCCTTCCGGCGGACAGGGCTGTGGCTTTCTTT.

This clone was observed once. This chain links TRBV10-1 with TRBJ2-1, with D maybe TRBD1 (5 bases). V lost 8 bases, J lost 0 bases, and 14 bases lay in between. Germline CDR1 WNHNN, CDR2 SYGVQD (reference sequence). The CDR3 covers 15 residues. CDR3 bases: TGCGCCAGCCCCGGACACTACAACTCCTACAATGAGCAGTTCTTC. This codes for CASPGHYNSYNEQFF.

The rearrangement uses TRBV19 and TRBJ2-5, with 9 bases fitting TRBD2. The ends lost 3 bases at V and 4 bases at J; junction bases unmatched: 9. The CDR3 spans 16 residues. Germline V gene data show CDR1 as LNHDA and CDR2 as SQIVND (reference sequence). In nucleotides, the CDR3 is TGTGCCAGTAGTATCGTGCTAGCGGGAATCGCAGAGACCCAGTACTTC. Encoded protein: CASSIVLAGIAETQYF.

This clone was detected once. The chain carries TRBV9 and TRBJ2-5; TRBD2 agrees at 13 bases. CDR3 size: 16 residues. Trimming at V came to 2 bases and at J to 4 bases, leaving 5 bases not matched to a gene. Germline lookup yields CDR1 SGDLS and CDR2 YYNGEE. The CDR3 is CASSVGLAGNGETQYF. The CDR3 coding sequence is TGTGCCAGCAGCGTGGGACTAGCGGGGAACGGAGAGACCCAGTACTTC.

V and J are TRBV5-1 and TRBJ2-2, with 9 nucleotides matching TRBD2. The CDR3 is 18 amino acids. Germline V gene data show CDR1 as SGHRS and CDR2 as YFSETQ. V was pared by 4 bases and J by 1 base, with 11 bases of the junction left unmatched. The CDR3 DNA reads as TGCGCCAGCAGCGCTTCTAGCGGGAATTCGGGGAACACCGGGGAGCTGTTTTTT. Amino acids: CASSASSGNSGNTGELFF.

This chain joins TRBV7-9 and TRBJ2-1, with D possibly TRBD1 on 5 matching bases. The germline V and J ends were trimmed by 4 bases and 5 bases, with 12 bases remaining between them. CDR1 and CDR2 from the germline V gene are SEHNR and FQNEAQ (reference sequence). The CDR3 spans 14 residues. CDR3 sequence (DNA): TGTGCCAGCAGCTCGTATCAGGGCAACAATGAGCAGTTCTTC. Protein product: CASSSYQGNNEQFF.

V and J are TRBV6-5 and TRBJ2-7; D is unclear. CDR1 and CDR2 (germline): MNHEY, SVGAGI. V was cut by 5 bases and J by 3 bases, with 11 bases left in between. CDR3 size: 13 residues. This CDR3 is CASSPFSGYEQYF. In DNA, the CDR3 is TGTGCCAGCAGTCCCTTCTCGGGCTACGAGCAGTACTTC.

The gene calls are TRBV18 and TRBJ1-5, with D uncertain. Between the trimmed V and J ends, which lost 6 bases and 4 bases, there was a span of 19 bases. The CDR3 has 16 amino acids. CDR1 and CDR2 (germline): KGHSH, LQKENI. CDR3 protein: CASSPAETPGNQPQHF. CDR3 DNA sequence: TGTGCCAGCTCCCCCGCCGAAACCCCGGGAAATCAGCCCCAGCATTTT.

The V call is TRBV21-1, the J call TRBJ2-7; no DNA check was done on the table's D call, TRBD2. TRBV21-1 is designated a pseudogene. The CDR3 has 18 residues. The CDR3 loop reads CASSKVETQRENSDEQYF. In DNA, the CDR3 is TGTGCCAGCAGCAAAGTGGAAACACAGCGGGAGAATTCGGACGAGCAGTACTTC.

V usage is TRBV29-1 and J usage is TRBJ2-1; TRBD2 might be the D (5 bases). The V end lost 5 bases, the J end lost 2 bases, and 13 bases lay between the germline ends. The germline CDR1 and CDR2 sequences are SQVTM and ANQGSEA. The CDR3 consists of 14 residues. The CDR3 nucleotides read TGCAGCGTTTCTTACGGACTGACCTACAATGAGCAGTTCTTC. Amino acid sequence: CSVSYGLTYNEQFF.

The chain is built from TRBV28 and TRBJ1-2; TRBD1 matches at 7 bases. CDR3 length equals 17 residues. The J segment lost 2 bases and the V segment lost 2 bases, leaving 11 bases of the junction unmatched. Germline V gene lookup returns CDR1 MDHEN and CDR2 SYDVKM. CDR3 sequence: CASSLGLSGTANYGYTF. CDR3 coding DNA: TGTGCCAGCAGTTTAGGACTTTCCGGGACAGCAAACTATGGCTACACCTTC.

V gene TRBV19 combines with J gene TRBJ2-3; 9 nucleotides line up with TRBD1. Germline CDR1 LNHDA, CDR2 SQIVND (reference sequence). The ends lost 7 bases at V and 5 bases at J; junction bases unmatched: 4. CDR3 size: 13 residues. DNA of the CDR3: TGTGCCAGTAAGGGACAGGGTGAAGATACGCAGTATTTT. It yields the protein CASKGQGEDTQYF.

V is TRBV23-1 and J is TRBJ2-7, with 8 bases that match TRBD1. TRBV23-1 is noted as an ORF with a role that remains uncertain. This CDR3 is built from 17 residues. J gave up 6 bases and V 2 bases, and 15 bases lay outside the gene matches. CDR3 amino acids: CASSQHGPRGPVCEQYF. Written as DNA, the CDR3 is TGCGCCAGCAGTCAACACGGACCCAGGGGGCCGGTTTGCGAGCAGTACTTC.